Each of the 5 T cell receptor beta chains below was sequenced from the same sample in a study of neurological immune-mediated disorders. TCRdb ran MiXCR on the 5' RACE reads and lists one entry per CDR3 protein. Among around 49,000 distinct CDR3 sequences listed, about 13% were seen once. Time point: longitudinal time-point 3. Material for sequencing was PBMCs. The receptors were gathered from a male donor with HTLV-1-associated myelopathy (HAM/TSP).

This clonotype was picked up many times. The chain combines TRBV4-3 with TRBJ2-1; D is uncertain. The CDR3 is made up of 14 amino acids. Germline V CDR1 and CDR2: LGHNA, YSLEER. V lost 8 bases to trimming and J lost 0 bases, with 11 bases between them. The CDR3 sequence: CASSGPSSYNEQFF. The CDR3 DNA is TGCGCCAGCTCAGGACCGAGCTCCTACAATGAGCAGTTCTTC.

About this clonotype: A read error may be the cause here, since a much bigger clone is one base away. The chain has TRBV20-1 and TRBJ1-3; D gene ambiguous. The V gene's germline CDR1 is DFQATT and CDR2 SNEGSKA (reference sequence). V lost 3 bases, J lost 0 bases, and 12 bases lay in between. The CDR3 totals 15 residues. CDR3 in amino acids: CSASSVMSSGNTIYF. The CDR3 bases are TGCAGTGCTAGTTCGGTCATGAGCTCTGGAAACACCATATATTTT.

This clonotype turned up a few times. The rearrangement joins TRBV11-2 to TRBJ2-5; D is uncertain. The CDR3 is 16 amino acids. The germline CDR1 and CDR2 sequences are SGHAT and FQNNGV. Trimming left V 2 bases short and J 1 base short, with 14 bases between. CDR3 loop: CASSLRARPSQETQYF. The CDR3 DNA follows: TGTGCCAGCAGCTTACGGGCTCGGCCCTCCCAAGAGACCCAGTACTTC.

This clonotype appeared many times. The chain carries TRBV5-6 and TRBJ1-4; 8 bases agree with TRBD1. This CDR3 comprises 16 residues. Germline CDR1 and CDR2: SGHDT and YYEEEE. The ends lost 4 bases at V and 3 bases at J; junction bases unmatched: 8. CDR3 DNA sequence: TGTGCCAGCAGCCGCCTGGACAGGGCGGCTAATGAAAAACTGTTTTTT. Translating gives CASSRLDRAANEKLFF.

In this sample, this clonotype turned up many times. The genes are TRBV12-3 or TRBV12-4 and TRBJ1-5; maybe TRBD1 (6 bases). V was trimmed by 1 base and J by 6 bases, leaving 10 bases between them. CDR3 size: 14 residues. The CDR3 bases are TGTGCCAGCAGTTTAGGGGGGCCCGGTCAGCCCCAGCATTTT. Translation gives CASSLGGPGQPQHF.